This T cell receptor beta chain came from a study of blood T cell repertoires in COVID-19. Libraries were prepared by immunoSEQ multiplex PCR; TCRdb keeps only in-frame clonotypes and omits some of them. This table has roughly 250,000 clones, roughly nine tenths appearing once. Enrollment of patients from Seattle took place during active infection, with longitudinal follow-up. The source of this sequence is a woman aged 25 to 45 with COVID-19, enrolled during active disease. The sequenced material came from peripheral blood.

This CDR3 reads CAAHYEEDIQETQYF. CDR3 bases: TGTGCCGCCCACTACGAAGAGGACATTCAAGAGACCCAGTACTTC. The chain uses TRBV21-1 and TRBJ2-5; the D call TRBD1 from the table was never checked on the DNA. TRBV21-1 is a recognized pseudogene. There are 15 residues in the CDR3.